This TCR beta chain emerged from a study of blood T cell repertoires in COVID-19. This clone was seen once. Per germline, CDR1 SGHRS and CDR2 YFSETQ. V gave up 4 bases and J gave up 4 bases; unmatched junction bases: 4. This CDR3 is built from 14 residues. Measured with immunoSEQ multiplex PCR; TCRdb has only the in-frame clones, and not every one. Among 55,000 to 65,000 clones listed, about 90% were seen once. The source of this sequence is a man aged 55 to 70 with acute or convalescent COVID-19. The specimen was peripheral blood. The V and J genes are TRBV5-1 and TRBJ2-2, with 7 positions matching TRBD1. The CDR3 sequence is CASSPQGSTGELFF. As DNA, the CDR3 is TGCGCCAGCAGCCCACAGGGGTCCACCGGGGAGCTGTTTTTT.